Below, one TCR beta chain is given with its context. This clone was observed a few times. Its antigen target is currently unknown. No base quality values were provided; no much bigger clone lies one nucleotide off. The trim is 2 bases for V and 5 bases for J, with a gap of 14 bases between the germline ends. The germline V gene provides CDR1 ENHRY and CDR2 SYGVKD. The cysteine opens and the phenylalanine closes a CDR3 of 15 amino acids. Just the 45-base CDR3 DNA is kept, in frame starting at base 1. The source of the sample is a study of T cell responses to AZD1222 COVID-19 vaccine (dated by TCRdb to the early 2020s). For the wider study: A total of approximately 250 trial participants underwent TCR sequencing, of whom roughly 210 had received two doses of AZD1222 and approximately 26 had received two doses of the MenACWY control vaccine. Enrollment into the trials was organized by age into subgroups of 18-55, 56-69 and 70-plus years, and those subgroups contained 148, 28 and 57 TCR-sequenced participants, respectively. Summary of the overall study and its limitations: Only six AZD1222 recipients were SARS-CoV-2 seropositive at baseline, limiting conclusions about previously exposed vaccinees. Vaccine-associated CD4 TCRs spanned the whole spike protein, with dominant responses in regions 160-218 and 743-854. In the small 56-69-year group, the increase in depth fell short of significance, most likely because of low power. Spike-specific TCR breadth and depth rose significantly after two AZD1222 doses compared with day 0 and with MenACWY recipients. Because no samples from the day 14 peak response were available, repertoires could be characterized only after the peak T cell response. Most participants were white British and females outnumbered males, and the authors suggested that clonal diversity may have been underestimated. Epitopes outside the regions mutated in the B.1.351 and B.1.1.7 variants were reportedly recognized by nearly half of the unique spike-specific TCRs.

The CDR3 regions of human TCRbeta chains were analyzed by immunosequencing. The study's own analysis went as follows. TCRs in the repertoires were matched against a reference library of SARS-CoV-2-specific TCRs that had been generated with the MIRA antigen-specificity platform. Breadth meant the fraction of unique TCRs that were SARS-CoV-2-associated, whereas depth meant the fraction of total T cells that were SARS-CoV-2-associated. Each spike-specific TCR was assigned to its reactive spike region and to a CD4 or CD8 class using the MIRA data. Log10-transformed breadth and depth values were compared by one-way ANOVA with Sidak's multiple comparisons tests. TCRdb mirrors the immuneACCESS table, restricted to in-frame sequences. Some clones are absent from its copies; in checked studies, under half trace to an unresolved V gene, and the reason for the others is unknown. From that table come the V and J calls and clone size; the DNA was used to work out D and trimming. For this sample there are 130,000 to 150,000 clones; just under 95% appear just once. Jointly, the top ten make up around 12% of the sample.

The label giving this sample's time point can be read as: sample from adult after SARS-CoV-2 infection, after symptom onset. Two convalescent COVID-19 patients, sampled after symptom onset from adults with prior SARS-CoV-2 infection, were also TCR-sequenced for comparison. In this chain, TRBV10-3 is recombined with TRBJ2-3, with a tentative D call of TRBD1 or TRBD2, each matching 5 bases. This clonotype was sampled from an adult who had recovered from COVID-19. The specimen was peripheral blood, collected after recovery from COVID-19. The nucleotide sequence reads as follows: TGTGCCATCAGTGAGCTGGGACCTCCGGGAGATACGCAGTATTTT. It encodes CAISELGPPGDTQYF.